Listed here are 13 T cell receptor beta chains from one sample, sequenced in a study of T-cell reconstitution after alpha-beta-depleted transplantation in children. Construction of the TCRbeta library involved unique molecular identifiers. Each CDR3 protein is one row after TCRdb ran MiXCR on the PCR reads. The table lists 500,000 to 600,000 distinct CDR3 sequences, 25% to 30% of them singletons. The specimen was PBMCs, collected before TCRalphabeta/CD19-depleted stem cell transplant. The receptors were gathered from a boy in the first two years of life with Wiskott-Aldrich syndrome, due to receive a stem cell transplant.

The V gene is TRBV29-1, the J gene TRBJ2-5; D remains ambiguous. CDR1 is SQVTM and CDR2 is ANQGSEA in the germline V gene. There are 14 residues in the CDR3. Trimming shortened V by 5 bases and J by 3 bases, and 16 bases separated the two germline ends. The CDR3 reads CSVLGGRIKETQYF. The CDR3 bases are TGCAGCGTTTTAGGTGGGCGGATCAAAGAGACCCAGTACTTC.

The chain couples TRBV11-2 to TRBJ2-3; no firm D call. V was trimmed by 1 base and J by 5 bases, leaving 13 bases between them. The CDR3 has 15 residues. Germline loops: CDR1 SGHAT, CDR2 FQNNGV. CDR3 in amino acids: CASSLADGWGDTQYF. The CDR3 DNA sequence: TGTGCCAGCAGCTTAGCCGATGGATGGGGAGATACGCAGTATTTT.

V usage is TRBV2 and J usage is TRBJ2-4; 8 bases align to TRBD1. In germline, CDR1 is SNHLY, CDR2 FYNNEI. The CDR3 extends over 14 amino acids. The V and J ends lost 6 bases and 5 bases, in that order; junction bases with no gene match: 6. This chain's CDR3 is CASSSDRDQNIQYF. The CDR3 coding sequence is TGTGCCAGCAGCTCGGACAGGGATCAAAACATTCAGTACTTC.

A few counts support this clonotype. The chain employs TRBV7-3 and TRBJ2-1; D assignment may be TRBD1 or TRBD2 (5 bases each). The ends were cut back, 2 bases at V and 0 bases at J, with 14 bases in the middle. Germline V gene data show CDR1 as SGHTA and CDR2 as FQGTGA. The CDR3 runs to 17 residues. CDR3 in amino acids: CASSLEVGTSSYNEQFF. The CDR3 DNA follows: TGTGCCAGCAGCTTAGAGGTAGGGACCTCCTCCTACAATGAGCAGTTCTTC.

This clonotype was counted between two and nine times. The chain employs TRBV6-5 and TRBJ2-1; weak D call: TRBD2 (6 bases). The CDR3 loop spans 15 amino acids. The V end lost 4 bases, the J end lost 2 bases, and 12 bases lay between the germline ends. Germline loops: CDR1 MNHEY, CDR2 SVGAGI. CDR3 sequence reads: CASSSERVPYNEQFF. CDR3 nucleotides: TGTGCCAGCAGTTCGGAGCGGGTCCCCTACAATGAGCAGTTCTTC.

The rearrangement joins TRBV5-1 to TRBJ2-5, with 7 bases aligning to TRBD2. Germline V gene lookup returns CDR1 SGHRS and CDR2 YFSETQ. The CDR3 loop spans 15 amino acids. V trimming: 0 bases; J trimming: 5 bases; junction bases outside the gene matches: 7. The CDR3 bases are TGCGCCAGCAGCTTGGCCGGCTCCGGGGGGGAGACCCAGTACTTC. Its protein is CASSLAGSGGETQYF.

The chain carries TRBV12-3 or TRBV12-4 and TRBJ2-7; perhaps TRBD2 as D (6 bases). Trimming pared 3 bases from V and 7 bases from J, leaving 22 bases between. The CDR3 extends over 16 amino acids. The CDR3 nucleotides are TGTGCCAGCAGTTTTCGCGGGACCGGAGTGGGGTGGGAGCAGTACTTC. This gives the protein CASSFRGTGVGWEQYF.

The V gene is TRBV27, the J gene TRBJ1-1; a possible D gene is TRBD1 (5 bases). V was cut by 6 bases and J by 1 base, with 15 bases left in between. The CDR3 loop spans 15 amino acids. Germline V CDR1 and CDR2: MNHEY, SMNVEV (reference sequence). In DNA, the CDR3 is TGTGCCAGCAGAATACGCCGGGACTCGAACACTGAAGCTTTCTTT. It codes for CASRIRRDSNTEAFF.

This sequence joins TRBV5-1 and TRBJ2-1, with TRBD2 matching 11 bases. Losses at the gene ends were 4 bases for V and 6 bases for J; bases not matched to a gene: 6. Germline V gene data show CDR1 as SGHRS and CDR2 as YFSETQ. The CDR3 totals 15 residues. Here the CDR3 reads CASSHGTSGPNEQFF. CDR3 in DNA: TGCGCCAGCAGCCATGGGACTAGCGGCCCCAATGAGCAGTTCTTC.

The table lists this clonotype with a few counts. The V and J genes are TRBV20-1 and TRBJ2-3; weak D call: TRBD2 (6 bases). CDR3 length equals 15 residues. The V and J ends lost 1 base and 2 bases respectively, with 13 bases between them. Germline values: CDR1 DFQATT, CDR2 SNEGSKA (reference sequence). The DNA for the CDR3 is TGCAGTGCTAGAGGTAGCGGTGTCTCCACAGATACGCAGTATTTT. This translates into CSARGSGVSTDTQYF.

CDR3 DNA sequence: TGCAGTGCTGGGGCCCCGCTGAGCGGGAGGATGAATGAGCAGTTCTTC. Protein: CSAGAPLSGRMNEQFF. The J gene is TRBJ2-1, the V gene TRBV20-1, with 9 bases matching TRBD2. Germline CDR1 reads DFQATT; CDR2 reads SNEGSKA (reference sequence). Losses at the gene ends were 5 bases for V and 7 bases for J; bases not matched to a gene: 15. The CDR3 covers 16 residues.

The chain couples TRBV7-9 to TRBJ2-1; D may be TRBD1 (5 bases). Deletions cut 7 bases from V and 11 bases from J, with 18 bases between. CDR1 is SEHNR and CDR2 is FQNEAQ in the germline V gene (reference sequence). The CDR3 extends over 13 amino acids. CDR3 DNA sequence: TGTGCCAGCATCTCACCGAACAGGTACCAGCAGTTCTTC. It codes for CASISPNRYQQFF.

The rearrangement uses TRBV20-1 and TRBJ2-1; 7 nucleotides align to TRBD1. The V gene's germline CDR1 is DFQATT and CDR2 SNEGSKA (reference sequence). The CDR3 sequence is 16 residues long. V shed 0 bases, J shed 2 bases, and the junction held 7 bases outside the gene matches. CDR3 in DNA: TGCAGTGCTAGAGATGTTAGGGACAGAGCCTACAATGAGCAGTTCTTC. Its protein is CSARDVRDRAYNEQFF.